The subject of this entry is one T cell receptor (beta chain). Its specificity is not known. This CDR3 spans 13 amino acids. V was clipped by 5 bases and J by 2 bases, with 9 bases between them. Looked up from germline, CDR1 is SEHNR and CDR2 is FQNEAQ (reference sequence). Sequencing in the ViraFEST assay came after antigen-specific CD4+ T cells had been expanded with viral peptide pools, which were used to stimulate PBMC. Having been cultured for 10 days, the cells underwent CD4+ T cell isolation. Either the BNT162b2 or mRNA-1273 vaccine was given to participants in two doses. Nucleocapsid antibodies stayed negative before and after vaccination, showing no earlier SARS-CoV-2 infection. Every well housed some 2 million PBMC, which grew in culture alongside around 10 IU/ml IL-2 and about 10 ug/ml peptides. Cells had half their medium changed to IL-2 medium on days 3 and 7. The source of the sample is a study of vaccination effects on CD4 cells after COVID-19.

The protocol was immunoSEQ multiplex PCR, while the TCRdb copy is restricted to in-frame clones and leaves out a portion. Found here are tens of thousands of clones, about 73% of them singletons; the top ten hold less than 2.5%. Study-wide results and limits: Pronounced clonal contraction occurred in clones induced by infection and by vaccine late after vaccination.

The sequence was collected from a human donor who received a COVID-19 vaccine. Sequencing was performed on CD4+ T cells from PBMCs cultured with HCoV-OC43 spike peptides, taken after COVID-19 vaccination. Subset indicated: HCoV-OC43 spike overlapping peptide pool stimulation. The genes are TRBV7-9 and TRBJ2-5; D call uncertain. In DNA, the CDR3 is TGTGCCAGCAGCCTTAGCAGACAAGAGACCCAGTACTTC. It codes for CASSLSRQETQYF.